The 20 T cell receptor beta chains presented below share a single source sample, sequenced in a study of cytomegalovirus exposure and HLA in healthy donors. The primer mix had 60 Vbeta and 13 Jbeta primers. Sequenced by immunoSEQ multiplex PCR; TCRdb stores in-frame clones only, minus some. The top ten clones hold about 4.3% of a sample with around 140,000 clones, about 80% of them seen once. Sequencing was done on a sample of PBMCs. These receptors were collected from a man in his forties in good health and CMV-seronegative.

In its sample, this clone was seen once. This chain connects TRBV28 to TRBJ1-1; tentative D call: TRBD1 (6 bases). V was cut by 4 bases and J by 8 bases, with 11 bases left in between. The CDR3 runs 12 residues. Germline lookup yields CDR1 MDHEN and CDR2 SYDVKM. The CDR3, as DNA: TGTGCCAGCAGTTCCCGGACAGCCGAAGCTTTCTTT. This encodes CASSSRTAEAFF.

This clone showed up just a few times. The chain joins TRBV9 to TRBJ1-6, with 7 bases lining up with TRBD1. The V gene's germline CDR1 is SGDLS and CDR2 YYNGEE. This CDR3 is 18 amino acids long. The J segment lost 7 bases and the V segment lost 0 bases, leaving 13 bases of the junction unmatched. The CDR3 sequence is CASSVAPGQVNTNSPLHF. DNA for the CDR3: TGTGCCAGCAGCGTAGCCCCTGGACAGGTCAATACAAATTCACCCCTCCACTTT.

The CDR3 sequence: CASSRDRDRGYTF. The DNA for the CDR3 is TGTGCCAGCAGTCGGGACAGGGATAGGGGCTACACCTTC. V and J are TRBV2 and TRBJ1-2; the match to TRBD1 covers 9 bases. This CDR3 region has 13 residues. V was clipped by 5 bases and J by 8 bases; unmatched bases: 6. CDR1 and CDR2 (germline): SNHLY, FYNNEI. Complete variable domain (other parts from reference TRBV2 and TRBJ1-2): EPEVTQTPSHQVTQMGQEVILRCVPISNHLYFYWYRQILGQKVEFLVSFYNNEISEKSEIFDDQFSVERPDGSNFTLKIRSTKLEDSAMYFCASSRDRDRGYTFGSGTRLTVV.

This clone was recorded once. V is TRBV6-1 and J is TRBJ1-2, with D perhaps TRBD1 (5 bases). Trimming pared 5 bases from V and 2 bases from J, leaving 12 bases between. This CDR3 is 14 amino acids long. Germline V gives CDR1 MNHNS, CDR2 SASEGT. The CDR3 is CASSPLGQNYGYTF. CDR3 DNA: TGTGCCAGCAGTCCCCTGGGGCAGAACTATGGCTACACCTTC.

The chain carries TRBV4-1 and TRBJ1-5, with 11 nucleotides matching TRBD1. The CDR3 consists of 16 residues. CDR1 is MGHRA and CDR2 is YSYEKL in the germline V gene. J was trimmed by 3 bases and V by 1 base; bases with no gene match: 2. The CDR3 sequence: CASSQGDRGNNQPQHF. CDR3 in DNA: TGCGCCAGCAGCCAAGGGGACAGGGGGAACAATCAGCCCCAGCATTTT.

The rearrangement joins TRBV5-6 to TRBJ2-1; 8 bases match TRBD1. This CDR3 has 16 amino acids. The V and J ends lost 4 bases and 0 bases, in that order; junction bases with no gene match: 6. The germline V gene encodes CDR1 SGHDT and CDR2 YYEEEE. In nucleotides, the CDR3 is TGTGCCAGCAGCGAAGCCGGGACAGGCTCCTACAATGAGCAGTTCTTC. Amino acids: CASSEAGTGSYNEQFF.

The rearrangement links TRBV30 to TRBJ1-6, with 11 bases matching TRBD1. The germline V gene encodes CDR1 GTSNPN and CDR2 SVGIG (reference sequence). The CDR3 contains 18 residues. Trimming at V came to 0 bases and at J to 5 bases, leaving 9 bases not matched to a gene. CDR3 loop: CAWSVFRTGGPNNSPLHF. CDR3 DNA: TGTGCCTGGAGTGTCTTTCGGACAGGGGGCCCTAATAATTCACCCCTCCACTTT.

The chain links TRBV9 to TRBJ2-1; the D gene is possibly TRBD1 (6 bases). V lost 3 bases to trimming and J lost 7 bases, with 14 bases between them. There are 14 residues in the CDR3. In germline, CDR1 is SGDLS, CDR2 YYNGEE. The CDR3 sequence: CASSGGPQANEQFF. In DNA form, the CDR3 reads TGTGCCAGCAGCGGGGGGCCCCAGGCGAATGAGCAGTTCTTC.

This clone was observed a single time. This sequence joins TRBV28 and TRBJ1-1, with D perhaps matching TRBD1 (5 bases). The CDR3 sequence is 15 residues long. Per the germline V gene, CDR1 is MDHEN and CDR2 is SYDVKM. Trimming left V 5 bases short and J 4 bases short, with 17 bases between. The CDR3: CASSILLGEGTEAFF. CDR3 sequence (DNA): TGTGCCAGCAGTATACTCCTGGGGGAGGGCACTGAAGCTTTCTTT.

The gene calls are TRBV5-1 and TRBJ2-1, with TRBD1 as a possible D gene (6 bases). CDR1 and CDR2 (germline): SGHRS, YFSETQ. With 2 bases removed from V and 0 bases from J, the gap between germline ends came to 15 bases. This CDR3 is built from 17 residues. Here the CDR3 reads CASSFYVGGSSYNEQFF. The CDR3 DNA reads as TGCGCCAGCAGCTTCTATGTAGGGGGTAGCTCCTACAATGAGCAGTTCTTC.

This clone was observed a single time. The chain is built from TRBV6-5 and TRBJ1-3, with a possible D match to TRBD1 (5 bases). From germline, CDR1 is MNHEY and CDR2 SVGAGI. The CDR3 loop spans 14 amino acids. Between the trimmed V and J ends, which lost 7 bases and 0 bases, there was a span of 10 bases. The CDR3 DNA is TGTGCCAGCAAACCGGGACTCTCTGGAAACACCATATATTTT. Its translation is CASKPGLSGNTIYF.

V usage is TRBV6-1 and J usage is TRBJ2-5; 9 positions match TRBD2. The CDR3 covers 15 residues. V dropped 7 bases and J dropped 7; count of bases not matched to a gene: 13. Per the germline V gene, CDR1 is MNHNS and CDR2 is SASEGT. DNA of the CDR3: TGTGCCAGCATTGAGAGGCTAGCGGGGCTGGGGACCCAGTACTTC. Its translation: CASIERLAGLGTQYF.

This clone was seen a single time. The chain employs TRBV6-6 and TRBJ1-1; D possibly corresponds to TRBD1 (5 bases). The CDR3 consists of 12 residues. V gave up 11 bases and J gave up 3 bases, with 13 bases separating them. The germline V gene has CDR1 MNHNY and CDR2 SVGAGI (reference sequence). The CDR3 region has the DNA TGTGCCTATGGGGGGGTGGACACTGAAGCTTTCTTT. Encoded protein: CAYGGVDTEAFF.

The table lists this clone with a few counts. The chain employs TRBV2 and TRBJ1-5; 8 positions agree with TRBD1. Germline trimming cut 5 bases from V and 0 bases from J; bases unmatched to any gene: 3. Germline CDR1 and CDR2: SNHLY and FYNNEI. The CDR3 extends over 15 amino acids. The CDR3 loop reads CASSRDRHSNQPQHF. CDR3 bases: TGTGCCAGCAGTCGGGACAGGCATAGCAATCAGCCCCAGCATTTT.

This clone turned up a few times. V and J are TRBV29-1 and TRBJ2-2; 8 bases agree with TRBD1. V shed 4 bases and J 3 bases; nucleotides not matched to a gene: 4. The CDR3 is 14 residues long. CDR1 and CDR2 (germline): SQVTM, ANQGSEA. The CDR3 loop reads CSVGGTGDTGELFF. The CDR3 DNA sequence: TGCAGCGTTGGGGGGACAGGCGACACCGGGGAGCTGTTTTTT.

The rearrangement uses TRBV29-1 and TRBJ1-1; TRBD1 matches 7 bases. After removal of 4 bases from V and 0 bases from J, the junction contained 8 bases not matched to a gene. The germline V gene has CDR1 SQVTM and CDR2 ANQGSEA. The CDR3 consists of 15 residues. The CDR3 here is CSVGGGRGVNTEAFF. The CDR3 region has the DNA TGCAGCGTTGGTGGGGGCAGGGGGGTGAACACTGAAGCTTTCTTT.

The CDR3 sequence: CASSQLAGGLNEQFF. CDR3 DNA sequence: TGTGCCAGCAGCCAACTAGCGGGGGGGCTCAATGAGCAGTTCTTC. The chain uses TRBV9 and TRBJ2-1; the match to TRBD2 covers 13 bases. With 4 bases clipped from V and 6 bases from J, the junction kept 4 bases outside the gene matches. CDR1 is SGDLS and CDR2 is YYNGEE in the germline V gene. The CDR3 is 15 amino acids.

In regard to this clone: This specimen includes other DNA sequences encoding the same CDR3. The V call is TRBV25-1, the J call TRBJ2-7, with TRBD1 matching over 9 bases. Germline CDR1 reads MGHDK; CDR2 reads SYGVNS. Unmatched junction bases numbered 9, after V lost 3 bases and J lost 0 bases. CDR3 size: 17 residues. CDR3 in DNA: TGTGCCAGCAGTGAGTATGGAGGGACAGGGAGCTCCTACGAGCAGTACTTC. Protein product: CASSEYGGTGSSYEQYF.

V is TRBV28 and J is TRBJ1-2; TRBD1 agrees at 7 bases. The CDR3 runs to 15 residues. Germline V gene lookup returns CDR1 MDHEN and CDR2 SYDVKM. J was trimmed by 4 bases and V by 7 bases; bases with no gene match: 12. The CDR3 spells CASTSPTGLFYGYTF. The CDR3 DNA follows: TGTGCCAGCACCTCCCCGACAGGGTTATTCTATGGCTACACCTTC.

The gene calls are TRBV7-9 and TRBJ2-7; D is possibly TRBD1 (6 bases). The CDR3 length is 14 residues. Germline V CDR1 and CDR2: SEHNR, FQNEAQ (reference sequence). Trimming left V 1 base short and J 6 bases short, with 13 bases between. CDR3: CASSLGGLGGEQYF. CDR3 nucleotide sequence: TGTGCCAGCAGCTTAGGGGGGTTAGGGGGCGAGCAGTACTTC.